A selection of T cell receptor beta chains follows, all from one sample in a study of T-cell reconstitution after alpha-beta-depleted transplantation in children. Using its own MiXCR run on the PCR reads, TCRdb lists one record per CDR3 protein. Of about 500,000 distinct CDR3 sequences detected, 30% to 35% appear once; the ten largest clones hold approximately 2.3%. The material sequenced was PBMCs from the stem cell graft donor, taken from the stem cell graft. These TCRs come from a human donor who donated a stem cell graft to a child with aplastic anemia. CDR3s include the opening cysteine and the closing phenylalanine or tryptophan. Each record gives: J gene, clone size, D gene, V gene, CDR3 protein, CDR3 DNA. A D gene is named only where the DNA matches it firmly. The size of a clone is reported for some rows only, either as once, few or many, or as a class for expanded clones.

j_call: TRBJ2-5; clone_size: NA; d_call: TRBD1; v_call: TRBV12-3/TRBV12-4; cdr3_aa: CASSWTGEETQYF; cdr3_nt: TGTGCCAGCAGTTGGACAGGGGAAGAGACCCAGTACTTC
j_call: TRBJ2-3; clone_size: NA; d_call: NA; v_call: TRBV5-1; cdr3_aa: CASSGHRGSGKTDTQYF; cdr3_nt: TGCGCCAGCAGCGGCCACAGGGGGAGCGGGAAGACAGATACGCAGTATTTT
j_call: TRBJ2-7; clone_size: NA; d_call: NA; v_call: TRBV20-1; cdr3_aa: CSARAGSSYEQYF; cdr3_nt: TGCAGTGCTAGAGCGGGTTCCTCCTACGAGCAGTACTTC
j_call: TRBJ2-1; clone_size: NA; d_call: TRBD2; v_call: TRBV20-1; cdr3_aa: CSAREDLGLAGEATLF; cdr3_nt: TGCAGTGCTAGAGAGGACTTAGGACTAGCGGGAGAAGCAACGCTCTTC
j_call: TRBJ1-3; clone_size: few; d_call: NA; v_call: TRBV5-6; cdr3_aa: CASSFLVPTGTPGNTIYF; cdr3_nt: TGTGCCAGCAGCTTCCTCGTCCCTACGGGAACACCTGGAAACACCATATATTTT
j_call: TRBJ2-5; clone_size: NA; d_call: NA; v_call: TRBV21-1; cdr3_aa: CASTGPTYQALETQYF; cdr3_nt: TGTGCCAGCACAGGGCCCACATACCAAGCTCTGGAGACCCAGTACTTC
j_call: TRBJ2-2; clone_size: NA; d_call: NA; v_call: TRBV9; cdr3_aa: CASSVGHRNTGELFF; cdr3_nt: TGTGCCAGCAGCGTAGGCCACAGGAACACCGGGGAGCTGTTTTTT
j_call: TRBJ2-1; clone_size: once; d_call: TRBD2; v_call: TRBV12-3/TRBV12-4; cdr3_aa: CASSPGVAGGPRNEQFF; cdr3_nt: TGTGCCAGCAGTCCCGGAGTAGCGGGAGGGCCCCGGAATGAGCAGTTCTTC
j_call: TRBJ2-5; clone_size: NA; d_call: NA; v_call: TRBV7-2; cdr3_aa: CASSGGGDPPRAQYF; cdr3_nt: TGTGCCAGCAGCGGAGGCGGGGACCCGCCCAGGGCCCAGTACTTC
j_call: TRBJ1-1; clone_size: few; d_call: NA; v_call: TRBV6-5; cdr3_aa: CASSLTTGLVTEAFF; cdr3_nt: TGTGCCAGCAGCCTTACTACAGGGCTAGTGACTGAAGCTTTCTTT
j_call: TRBJ2-3; clone_size: NA; d_call: TRBD2; v_call: TRBV3-1; cdr3_aa: CASSQAFMAGVSDTQYF; cdr3_nt: TGTGCCAGCAGCCAAGCTTTTATGGCGGGAGTGTCCGATACGCAGTATTTT
j_call: TRBJ1-2; clone_size: NA; d_call: TRBD1; v_call: TRBV20-1; cdr3_aa: CSASGQGRSGYTF; cdr3_nt: TGCAGTGCTTCAGGACAGGGGAGGTCGGGCTACACCTTC
j_call: TRBJ2-3; clone_size: NA; d_call: NA; v_call: TRBV29-1; cdr3_aa: CSAEGWTDTQYF; cdr3_nt: TGCAGCGCTGAGGGATGGACAGATACGCAGTATTTT
j_call: TRBJ2-7; clone_size: few; d_call: TRBD2; v_call: TRBV4-3; cdr3_aa: CASSWGLEDSYEQYF; cdr3_nt: TGCGCCAGCAGCTGGGGACTAGAGGATTCCTACGAGCAGTACTTC
j_call: TRBJ2-3; clone_size: NA; d_call: TRBD1; v_call: TRBV6-1; cdr3_aa: CASSSRGLGTDTQYF; cdr3_nt: TGTGCCAGCAGCTCCAGGGGGTTGGGCACAGATACGCAGTATTTT
j_call: TRBJ2-6; clone_size: NA; d_call: TRBD1; v_call: TRBV12-3/TRBV12-4; cdr3_aa: CASSLSGGGGANVLTF; cdr3_nt: TGTGCCAGCAGTCTGTCAGGGGGCGGTGGGGCCAACGTCCTGACTTTC
j_call: TRBJ2-4; clone_size: few; d_call: NA; v_call: TRBV7-2; cdr3_aa: CASSSLASPLYF; cdr3_nt: TGTGCCAGCAGCTCGCTAGCTTCCCCCCTGTACTTC
j_call: TRBJ2-2; clone_size: NA; d_call: TRBD2; v_call: TRBV5-1; cdr3_aa: CASSLGAGGPLSTGELFF; cdr3_nt: TGCGCCAGCAGCTTGGGAGCGGGAGGGCCGCTCAGCACCGGGGAGCTGTTTTTT
j_call: TRBJ2-5; clone_size: NA; d_call: NA; v_call: TRBV4-3; cdr3_aa: CASSQGLFQETQYF; cdr3_nt: TGCGCCAGCAGCCAAGGGCTATTCCAAGAGACCCAGTACTTC
j_call: TRBJ2-3; clone_size: few; d_call: NA; v_call: TRBV5-1; cdr3_aa: CASSLVTGTDTQYF; cdr3_nt: TGCGCCAGCAGCTTGGTTACTGGCACAGATACGCAGTATTTT
j_call: TRBJ2-1; clone_size: NA; d_call: NA; v_call: TRBV13; cdr3_aa: CASSQVRNEQFF; cdr3_nt: TGTGCCAGCAGCCAGGTCCGGAATGAGCAGTTCTTC
j_call: TRBJ2-3; clone_size: few; d_call: NA; v_call: TRBV18; cdr3_aa: CASSPQLGAGSDTQYF; cdr3_nt: TGTGCCAGCTCACCACAATTGGGGGCCGGCTCTGATACGCAGTATTTT
j_call: TRBJ2-1; clone_size: NA; d_call: TRBD1; v_call: TRBV29-1; cdr3_aa: CSGRLGQGFNEQFF; cdr3_nt: TGCAGCGGCCGACTGGGACAGGGTTTCAATGAGCAGTTCTTC
j_call: TRBJ2-3; clone_size: few; d_call: NA; v_call: TRBV30; cdr3_aa: CAWRDKNTDTQYF; cdr3_nt: TGTGCCTGGAGGGACAAAAACACAGATACGCAGTATTTT
j_call: TRBJ1-5; clone_size: NA; d_call: TRBD1; v_call: TRBV15; cdr3_aa: CATSRDPGQGQPQHF; cdr3_nt: TGTGCCACCAGCAGGGACCCGGGACAGGGTCAGCCCCAGCATTTT
j_call: TRBJ1-5; clone_size: NA; d_call: NA; v_call: TRBV9; cdr3_aa: CASSGDLADQPQHF; cdr3_nt: TGTGCCAGCAGCGGGGACCTGGCGGATCAGCCCCAGCATTTT
j_call: TRBJ2-5; clone_size: NA; d_call: TRBD2; v_call: TRBV6-5; cdr3_aa: CASSYSGRGGQETQYF; cdr3_nt: TGTGCCAGCAGTTACTCCGGTAGGGGAGGGCAAGAGACCCAGTACTTC
j_call: TRBJ1-3; clone_size: NA; d_call: TRBD1; v_call: TRBV6-1; cdr3_aa: CASSRGTGAAGNTIYF; cdr3_nt: TGTGCCAGCAGCCGCGGGACAGGGGCCGCCGGAAACACCATATATTTT
j_call: TRBJ2-1; clone_size: NA; d_call: TRBD2; v_call: TRBV5-1; cdr3_aa: CASSSNSRTSGSLQFF; cdr3_nt: TGCGCCAGCAGCTCGAACTCGCGGACTAGCGGGAGTCTGCAGTTCTTC
j_call: TRBJ2-1; clone_size: NA; d_call: NA; v_call: TRBV12-3/TRBV12-4; cdr3_aa: CASSFERNSRSEQFF; cdr3_nt: TGTGCCAGCAGTTTTGAGCGGAATAGCCGTTCTGAGCAGTTCTTC
j_call: TRBJ2-1; clone_size: once; d_call: TRBD2; v_call: TRBV30; cdr3_aa: CAWKLAGRNEQFF; cdr3_nt: TGTGCCTGGAAACTAGCCGGGAGGAATGAGCAGTTCTTC
j_call: TRBJ2-1; clone_size: few; d_call: NA; v_call: TRBV5-1; cdr3_aa: CASSATPTGNNEQFF; cdr3_nt: TGCGCCAGCAGCGCAACCCCAACAGGAAACAATGAGCAGTTCTTC